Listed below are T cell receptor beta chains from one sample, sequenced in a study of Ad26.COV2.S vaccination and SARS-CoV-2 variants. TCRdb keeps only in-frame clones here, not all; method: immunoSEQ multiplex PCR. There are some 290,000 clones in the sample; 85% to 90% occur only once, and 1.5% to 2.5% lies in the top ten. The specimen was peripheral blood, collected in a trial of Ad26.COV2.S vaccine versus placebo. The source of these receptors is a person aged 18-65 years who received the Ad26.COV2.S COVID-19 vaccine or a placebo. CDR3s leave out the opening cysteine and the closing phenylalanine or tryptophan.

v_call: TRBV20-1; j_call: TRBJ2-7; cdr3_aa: SASRQSTYEQY
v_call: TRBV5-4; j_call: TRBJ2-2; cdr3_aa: ASTAGGPNTGELF
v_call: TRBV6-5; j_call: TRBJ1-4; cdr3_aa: ASSYSGDAGKLF
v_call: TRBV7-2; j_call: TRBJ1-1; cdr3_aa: ASSQSRGGRNTEAF
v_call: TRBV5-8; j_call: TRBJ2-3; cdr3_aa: ASSLAGGTDTQY
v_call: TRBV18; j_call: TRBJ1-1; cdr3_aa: ASSTEQNTEAF
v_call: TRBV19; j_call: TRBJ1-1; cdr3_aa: ASSMGVGLKLEAF
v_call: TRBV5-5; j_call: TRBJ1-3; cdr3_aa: ASSPQHPTGTGNTIY
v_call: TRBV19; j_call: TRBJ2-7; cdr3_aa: ASSTSLRLAGAYEQY
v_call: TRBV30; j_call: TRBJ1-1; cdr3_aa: AWRPRGRTEAF
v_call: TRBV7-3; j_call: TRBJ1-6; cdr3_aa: ASFSVQGACNSPLH
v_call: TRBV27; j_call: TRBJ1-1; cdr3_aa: ASSLYGQGPTEAF
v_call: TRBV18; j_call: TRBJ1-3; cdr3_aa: ASSPSSGNTIY
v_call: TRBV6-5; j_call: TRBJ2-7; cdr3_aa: ASRKAETYEQY
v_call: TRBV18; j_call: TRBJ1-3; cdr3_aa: ASSPVENGNTIY
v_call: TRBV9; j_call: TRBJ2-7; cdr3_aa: ASSRDLTGSYEQY
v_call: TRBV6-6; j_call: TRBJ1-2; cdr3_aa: ASSLKRQANNRVFYGYT
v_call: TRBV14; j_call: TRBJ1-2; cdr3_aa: ASSQELGYGYT
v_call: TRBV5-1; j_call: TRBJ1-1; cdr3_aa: ASSSDMNTEAF
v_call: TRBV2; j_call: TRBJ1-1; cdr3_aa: ASSDSVGSPEAF
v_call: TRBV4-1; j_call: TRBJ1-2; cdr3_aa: ASSQVGLGDYGYT
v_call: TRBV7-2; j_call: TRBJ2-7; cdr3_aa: ASSLGPLAGGYEQY
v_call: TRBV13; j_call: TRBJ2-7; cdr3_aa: ASRRDRFYEQY
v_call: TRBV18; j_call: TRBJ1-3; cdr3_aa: ASSPDDLSGNTIY
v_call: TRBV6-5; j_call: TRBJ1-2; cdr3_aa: ASSSTTVGYT
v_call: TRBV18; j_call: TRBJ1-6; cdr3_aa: ASSPQGAQVSPLH
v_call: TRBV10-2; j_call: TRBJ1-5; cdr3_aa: ASSESTGGKPQH
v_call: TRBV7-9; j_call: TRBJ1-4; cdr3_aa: ASSLTGGGDEKLF
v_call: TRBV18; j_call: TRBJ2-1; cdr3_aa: ASSRSGNNEQF
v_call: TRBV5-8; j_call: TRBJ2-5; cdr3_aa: ASSSPQDYGGETQY
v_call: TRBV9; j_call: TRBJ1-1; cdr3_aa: ASSDGQGARTEAF
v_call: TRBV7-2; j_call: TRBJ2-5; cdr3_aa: ASSFYRAEGETQY
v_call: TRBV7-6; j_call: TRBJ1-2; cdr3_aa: ASSPNGEYGYT
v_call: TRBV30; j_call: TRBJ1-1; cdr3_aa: AWSTPTGGNTEAF
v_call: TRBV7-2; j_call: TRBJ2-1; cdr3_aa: ASSSGTGTYNEQF
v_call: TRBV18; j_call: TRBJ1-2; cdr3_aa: ASSPPGYRPSDYGYT
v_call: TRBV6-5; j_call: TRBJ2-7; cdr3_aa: ASTPPTSKTFEQY
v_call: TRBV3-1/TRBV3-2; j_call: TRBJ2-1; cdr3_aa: ASSYTSGAYNEQF
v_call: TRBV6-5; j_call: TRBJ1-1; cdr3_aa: ASRITVNTEAF
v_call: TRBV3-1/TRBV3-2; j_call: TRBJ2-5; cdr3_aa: ASSQARATETQY
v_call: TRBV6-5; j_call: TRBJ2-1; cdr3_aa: ASTPTGAVNEQF
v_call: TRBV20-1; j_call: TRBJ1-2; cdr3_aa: SASSGAVGYT
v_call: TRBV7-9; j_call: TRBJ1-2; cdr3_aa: ASSLAGRSYGYT
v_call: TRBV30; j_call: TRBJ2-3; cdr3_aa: AWSVKSSGGWDSTDTQY
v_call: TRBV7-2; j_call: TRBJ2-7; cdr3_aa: ASTFRPNTYEQY
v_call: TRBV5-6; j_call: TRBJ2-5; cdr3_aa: ASSWTEGDQETQY
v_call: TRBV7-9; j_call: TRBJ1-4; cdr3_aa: ASSLLPGVLRTNEKLF
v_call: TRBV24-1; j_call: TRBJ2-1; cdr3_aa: ATSDFLRPRQGGRF
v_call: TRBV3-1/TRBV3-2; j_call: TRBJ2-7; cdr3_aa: ASSLTQGDFGEQY
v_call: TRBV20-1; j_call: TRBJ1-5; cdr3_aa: SAFNNQPQH
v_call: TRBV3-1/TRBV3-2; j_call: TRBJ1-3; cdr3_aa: ASSQDLKDRGAGNTIY
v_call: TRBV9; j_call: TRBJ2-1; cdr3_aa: ASSEDRGLIYNEQF
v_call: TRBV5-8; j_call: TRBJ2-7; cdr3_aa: ASSSRTGPRSYEQY
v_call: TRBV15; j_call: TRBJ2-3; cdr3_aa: ATSRGGGLSYPSTDTQY
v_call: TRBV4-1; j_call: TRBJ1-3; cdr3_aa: ASSLLDRGPGNTIY
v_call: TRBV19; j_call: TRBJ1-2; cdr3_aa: ASRVSRASNYGYT
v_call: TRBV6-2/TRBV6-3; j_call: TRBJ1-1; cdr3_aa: ASSPSWSRPVNTEAF